This T cell receptor beta chain emerged from a study of cytomegalovirus exposure and HLA in healthy donors (dated 2017 in TCRdb). With regard to the full study: A later analysis indicated that the 95 to 150 validation repertoires were generated on the platform also employed for the 600 to 750 repertoires of the first cohort. The study aimed to test whether signatures of past pathogen exposure could be identified by cataloging public T cell receptors. A separate validation cohort of more than 100 different subjects was used in addition to the approximately 700-subject first cohort. To predict cytomegalovirus infection status, the study brought together high-throughput TCR immunosequencing, statistical association of individual TCRs with disease status, and machine learning. The full study reports these points: According to the authors, the approach could potentially be generalized to other disease states and immunological phenotypes. The classifier was reported to diagnose cytomegalovirus status with high specificity and sensitivity in both the original cohort and the validation cohort. A total of about 180 TCR beta chains were listed by the study as associated with cytomegalovirus. While some public TCRs were present in many individuals, most TCR sequences turned up only very rarely across donors. All 120 or so repertoires were used to score co-occurrence in the validation cohort in a later analysis, because that analysis had no HLA typing for the cohort. In a later analysis, TCRs clustered in the first cohort were found to also tend to co-occur in the roughly 130 validation repertoires, with 94% of cluster scores above 0. A few of the identified cytomegalovirus-associated TCR beta chains were confirmed in vitro to be specific for cytomegalovirus antigens.

Library generation was performed with the immunoSEQ multiplex PCR assay. The study's own analysis went as follows. A statistical classification framework was built for diagnosing cytomegalovirus status from the catalog of TCR beta chain sequences. In its TCRdb copy, this immuneACCESS table keeps in-frame sequences only and misses some clones. Where compared with another copy, unresolved V genes explain less than half of these, and the others have no known cause. V, J and clone size were drawn from that table, and D and trimming were deduced from the DNA. For this sample the table gives approximately 200,000 clones, of which more than 75% were detected only once. The top ten clonotypes cover roughly 7.5% of the sample. From the cysteine up to the phenylalanine, the CDR3 has a length of 14 residues. Only the CDR3 region is kept as DNA, spanning 42 bases read in frame from base 1. Sequences SNHLY (CDR1) and FYNNEI (CDR2) are obtained from the germline V gene. Germline trimming: 10 bases from V, 9 bases from J; junction bases outside gene matches: 12.

Donors formed part of the validation cohort, which comprised fewer than 150 subjects and was distinct from the first cohort of several hundred subjects. As for this clone: Its antigen is not yet known. No clone much larger than this one lies a single base away; base qualities are absent.

This chain joins TRBV2 to TRBJ2-1; TRBD2 lines up with 10 middle nucleotides. Sequenced: PBMCs. This sequence was found in a man younger than 35 in good health and CMV-seropositive. The bases read TGTGCCACCCGTAAAGGGACTAGCGAGGGTGAGCAGTTCTTC. This codes for CATRKGTSEGEQFF.